Shown below are 3 T cell receptor beta chains from a single sample sequenced in a study of T cell responses to AZD1222 COVID-19 vaccine. Produced via immunoSEQ multiplex PCR; TCRdb's table is partial and in-frame only. The data show about 110,000 clones, approximately 90% seen once. The specimen was peripheral blood, collected on day 0 of AZD1222 vaccination. The receptors come from an adult in good health.

The chain links TRBV28 to TRBJ1-5, with 7 bases that match TRBD1. The germline V gene encodes CDR1 MDHEN and CDR2 SYDVKM. This CDR3 contains 14 residues. V was clipped by 6 bases and J by 2 bases; unmatched bases: 4. The CDR3: CASSHDRGNQPQHF. In DNA, the CDR3 is TGTGCCAGCAGCCACGACAGGGGCAATCAGCCCCAGCATTTT.

The chain uses TRBV28 and TRBJ1-5; D gene unclear. The CDR3 covers 11 residues. The V gene lost 5 bases and the J gene lost 4 bases, with 3 bases spanning the gap. Germline lookup yields CDR1 MDHEN and CDR2 SYDVKM. CDR3 DNA sequence: TGTGCCAGCAGTACTAATCAGCCCCAGCATTTT. This gives the protein CASSTNQPQHF.

This clone is a singleton in its sample. The chain is built from TRBV3-1 (or the pseudogene TRBV3-2) and TRBJ1-1; 7 bases map to TRBD1. The CDR3 runs 14 residues. From germline, CDR1 is LGHDT and CDR2 YNNKEL (reference sequence). With V trimmed by 2 bases and J by 11 bases, 11 bases remained unmatched. As DNA, the CDR3 is TGTGCCAGCAGCCAAAATCGTGCAGGGGGGATGGCTTTCTTT. It is translated as CASSQNRAGGMAFF.